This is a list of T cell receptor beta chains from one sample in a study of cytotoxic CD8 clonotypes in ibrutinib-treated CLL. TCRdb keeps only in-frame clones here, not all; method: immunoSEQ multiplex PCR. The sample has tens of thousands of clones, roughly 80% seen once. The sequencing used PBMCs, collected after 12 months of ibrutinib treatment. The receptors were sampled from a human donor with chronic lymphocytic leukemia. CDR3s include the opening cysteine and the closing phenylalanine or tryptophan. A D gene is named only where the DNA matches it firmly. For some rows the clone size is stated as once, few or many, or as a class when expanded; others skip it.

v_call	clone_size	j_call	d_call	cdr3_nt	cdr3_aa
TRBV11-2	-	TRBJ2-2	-	TGTGCCAGCAGCTTAGGAGTAGGATACGTCGGGGAGCTGTTTTTT	CASSLGVGYVGELFF
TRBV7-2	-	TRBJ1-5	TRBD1	TGTGCCAGCAGCTCCTCAGGGGGTGGGCAGCCCCAGCATTTT	CASSSSGGGQPQHF
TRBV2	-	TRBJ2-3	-	TGTGCCAGCACCCAGGGGGGCTGGGGCACAGATACGCAGTATTTT	CASTQGGWGTDTQYF
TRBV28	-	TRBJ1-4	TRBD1	TGTGCCAGCAATACTGCCTGGGAGGCAGGGGGAGGAAAACTGTTTTTT	CASNTAWEAGGGKLFF
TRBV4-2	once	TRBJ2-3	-	TGTGCCAGCAGCCAAGAGGTCCGCCCTGAGGATACGCAGTATTTT	CASSQEVRPEDTQYF
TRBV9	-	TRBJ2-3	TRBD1	TGTGCCAGCAGCCCCCGGACAGGGTCCACAGATACGCAGTATTTT	CASSPRTGSTDTQYF
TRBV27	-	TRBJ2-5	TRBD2	TGTGCCAGCAGTCCCCGGGGGGGGGAGACCCAGTACTTC	CASSPRGGETQYF
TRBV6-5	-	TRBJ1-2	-	TGTGCCAGCAGTTCTCACGACCGTGGCTACACCTTC	CASSSHDRGYTF
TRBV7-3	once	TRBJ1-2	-	TGTGCCAGCAGCCCGGACAAGAACTATGGCTACACCTTC	CASSPDKNYGYTF
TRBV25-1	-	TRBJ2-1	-	TGTGCCAGCAGCGGGGGCTCCTACAATGAGCAGTTCTTC	CASSGGSYNEQFF